The 21 T cell receptor beta chains below come from one sample, sequenced in a study of molecular identifiers for immune sequencing clone quantification. Using its own MiXCR run on the PCR reads, TCRdb lists one record per CDR3 protein. The repertoire consists of roughly 320,000 distinct CDR3 sequences, with roughly a quarter occurring once and the leading ten covering around 0.74%. Material: naive CD8+ T cells from blood, with Jurkat cell RNA spiked in. Subset meaning: FACS-sorted CD8+CD4-CCR7+CD45RA+ naive T cells. Source of these receptors: a human donor in good health. Some libraries in this study had Jurkat cell RNA spiked in.

This clonotype was picked up many times. The chain carries TRBV7-2 and TRBJ1-3; D gene ambiguous. This CDR3 is built from 15 residues. The germline V and J ends were trimmed by 0 bases and 0 bases, with 6 bases remaining between them. Looked up from germline, CDR1 is SGHTA and CDR2 is FQGNSA. The CDR3 DNA is TGTGCCAGCAGCTTAGCCGCAGGCTCTGGAAACACCATATATTTT. This translates into CASSLAAGSGNTIYF.

A single count supports this clonotype. One base away lies a much larger clone, so this may be a sequencing read error. The chain carries TRBV7-9 and TRBJ1-5; the D is unclear. Germline V gene data show CDR1 as SEHNR and CDR2 as FQNEAQ (reference sequence). The CDR3 is 15 amino acids. CDR3 amino acids: CAGSPEGGSNQPQHF. CDR3 in DNA: TGTGCCGGCAGCCCAGAAGGTGGTAGCAATCAGCCCCAGCATTTT.

CDR3 region: CASSPSSGFDEQYF. The CDR3, as DNA: TGCGCCAGCAGCCCTAGCTCAGGGTTCGACGAGCAGTACTTC. V and J are TRBV4-3 and TRBJ2-7; possibly TRBD1 or TRBD2 for D (5 bases each). V shed 4 bases and J shed 5 bases, with 15 bases lying between them. Germline V gene sequence: CDR1 LGHNA, CDR2 YSLEER. The CDR3 has 14 residues.

For this clonotype: A junction boundary mismatches the germline segment, possibly from a read error. The chain employs TRBV14 and TRBJ1-1, with unresolved D. CDR3 size: 16 residues. Germline CDR1 reads SGHDN; CDR2 reads FVKESK. The CDR3 region is CASSQGWSLMNIEAFF. In nucleotides, the CDR3 is TGTGCCAGCAGCCAAGGTTGGTCTCTAATGAACATTGAAGCTTTCTTT.

This clonotype was picked up many times. V gene TRBV7-9 combines with J gene TRBJ2-5; 9 bases are shared with TRBD1. Germline-derived CDR1 and CDR2 are SEHNR and FQNEAQ (reference sequence). After removal of 5 bases from V and 5 bases from J, the junction contained 9 bases not matched to a gene. The CDR3 is 15 residues long. CDR3 in amino acids: CASSPGTGPRETQYF. CDR3 in DNA: TGTGCCAGCAGCCCGGGGACAGGGCCTCGGGAGACCCAGTACTTC. Complete variable domain (other parts from reference TRBV7-9 and TRBJ2-5): DTGVSQNPRHKITKRGQNVTFRCDPISEHNRLYWYRQTLGQGPEFLTYFQNEAQLEKSRLLSDRFSAERPKGSFSTLEIQRTEQGDSAMYLCASSPGTGPRETQYFGPGTRLLVL.

This clonotype was observed a few times. The chain employs TRBV5-4 and TRBJ2-3; 7 bases fit TRBD1. The germline V gene has CDR1 SGHNT and CDR2 YYREEE (reference sequence). The CDR3 contains 14 residues. Unmatched junction bases numbered 5, after V lost 4 bases and J lost 3 bases. For the CDR3, the DNA is TGTGCCAGCAGCACGACAGGGAAGACAGATACGCAGTATTTT. Its protein product is CASSTTGKTDTQYF.

The chain has TRBV19 and TRBJ2-2, with D perhaps TRBD1 (6 bases). There are 15 residues in the CDR3. CDR1 and CDR2 from the germline V gene are LNHDA and SQIVND (reference sequence). The V end lost 4 bases, the J end lost 5 bases, and 14 bases lay between the germline ends. The CDR3 loop reads CASSSGRTVTGELFF. Written as DNA, the CDR3 is TGTGCCAGTAGTAGTGGTAGGACAGTTACCGGGGAGCTGTTTTTT.

This clonotype has a handful of counts. V usage is TRBV5-6 and J usage is TRBJ2-3, with 13 bases aligning to TRBD2. The CDR3 is made up of 19 amino acids. Germline CDR1 reads SGHDT; CDR2 reads YYEEEE. V gave up 3 bases and J gave up 1 base; unmatched junction bases: 11. The CDR3 DNA follows: TGTGCCAGCAGCTGGCCCAGGACTAGCGGGAGATGGGGCACAGATACGCAGTATTTT. Translated, it gives CASSWPRTSGRWGTDTQYF. Full variable domain (rest looked up from reference TRBV5-6 and TRBJ2-3): DAGVTQSPTHLIKTRGQQVTLRCSPKSGHDTVSWYQQALGQGPQFIFQYYEEEERQRGNFPDRFSGHQFPNYSSELNVNALLLGDSALYLCASSWPRTSGRWGTDTQYFGPGTRLTVL.

In nucleotides, the CDR3 is TGCGCCAGCAGCCAAGAGAAGGAAAGCTCCTACGAGCAGTACTTC. It translates to CASSQEKESSYEQYF. This chain connects TRBV4-3 to TRBJ2-7; the D is unclear. Germline assignment: CDR1 LGHNA and CDR2 YSLEER. Trimming took off 0 bases at V and 0 bases at J, with 9 bases between the two ends. The CDR3 runs to 15 residues.

This rearrangement joins TRBV6-1 to TRBJ2-7; the D gene is possibly TRBD1 (6 bases). Germline assignment: CDR1 MNHNS and CDR2 SASEGT. Trimming stripped 2 bases from V and 4 bases from J, with 9 bases between. There are 13 residues in the CDR3. The CDR3 here is CASSEKGVYEQYF. CDR3 in DNA: TGTGCCAGCAGTGAAAAGGGGGTATACGAGCAGTACTTC.

As for this clonotype: Since a much larger clone is just one base distant, this may be a read error. V gene TRBV7-9 combines with J gene TRBJ1-1; D gene unclear. The CDR3 sequence is 15 residues long. Germline CDR1 is SEHNR and CDR2 is FQNEAQ (reference sequence). CDR3 DNA sequence: TGTGCCTGCAGCCCCACTACCAGCCCGAACACTGAAGCTTTCTTT. Translated: CACSPTTSPNTEAFF.

In its sample, this clonotype was seen a few times. The DNA of the CDR3 is TGTGCCAGCAGTCGGACACGGGAGAATGAGCAGTTCTTC. The encoded protein is CASSRTRENEQFF. The chain carries TRBV12-3 or TRBV12-4 and TRBJ2-1; D is possibly TRBD2 (6 bases). CDR3 length: 13 amino acids. Trimming stripped 5 bases from V and 7 bases from J, with 12 bases between.

A note on this clonotype: The junction shows a germline mismatch at one end, possibly a read error. The rearrangement uses TRBV29-1 and TRBJ1-1, with a weak D call TRBD1 (6 bases). The CDR3 consists of 17 residues. Germline V lookup: CDR1 SQVTM, CDR2 ANQGSEA. The CDR3 here is CSVEVGGPDYMNPEAFF. The CDR3 DNA follows: TGCAGCGTTGAAGTGGGGGGGCCCGATTACATGAACCCTGAAGCTTTCTTT.

In the case of this clonotype: This may be a read error, as it is one base from a much larger clone. CDR3 in DNA: TGTGCCGGCAGCTCGCTCTACTCACTAGCGGGCCAAGAGACCCAGTACTTC. Its protein product is CAGSSLYSLAGQETQYF. V and J are TRBV7-9 and TRBJ2-5, with TRBD2 matching 9 bases. The CDR3 is 17 residues long. The germline CDR1 and CDR2 sequences are SEHNR and FQNEAQ (reference sequence). Full variable domain (missing parts from reference TRBV7-9 and TRBJ2-5): DTGVSQNPRHKITKRGQNVTFRCDPISEHNRLYWYRQTLGQGPEFLTYFQNEAQLEKSRLLSDRFSAERPKGSFSTLEIQRTEQGDSAMYLCAGSSLYSLAGQETQYFGPGTRLLVL.

This clonotype has more than one count but fewer than ten. V usage is TRBV30 and J usage is TRBJ2-1, with unresolved D. This CDR3 comprises 13 residues. The V end was cut by 3 bases, the J end by 9 bases, with 15 bases between. The germline V gene encodes CDR1 GTSNPN and CDR2 SVGIG (reference sequence). CDR3 sequence (DNA): TGTGCCTGGAGCTTAACTATCCAATCTGAGCAGTTCTTC. Residues: CAWSLTIQSEQFF.

The rearrangement joins TRBV6-5 to TRBJ2-7, with TRBD1 matching 8 bases. V shed 6 bases, J shed 5 bases, and the junction held 9 bases outside the gene matches. CDR3 length: 14 amino acids. Looked up from germline, CDR1 is MNHEY and CDR2 is SVGAGI. CDR3 sequence reads: CASRSQGAGDEQYF. The CDR3 nucleotides are TGTGCCAGCAGGTCCCAGGGGGCCGGGGACGAGCAGTACTTC.

The chain carries TRBV29-1 and TRBJ2-1; D not certain. Germline CDR1 is SQVTM and CDR2 is ANQGSEA. V lost 3 bases, J lost 0 bases, and 6 bases lay in between. CDR3 size: 13 residues. The chain's CDR3 is CSVEDGSYNEQFF. CDR3 in DNA: TGCAGCGTTGAGGATGGCTCCTACAATGAGCAGTTCTTC.

This clonotype was counted a few times. The V and J genes are TRBV7-9 and TRBJ2-3, with 11 positions matching TRBD2. Trimming at V came to 7 bases and at J to 4 bases, leaving 13 bases not matched to a gene. The CDR3 spans 17 residues. The germline V gene encodes CDR1 SEHNR and CDR2 FQNEAQ (reference sequence). The CDR3 region is CASMRWSSGRAADTQYF. Here the CDR3 DNA reads TGTGCCAGCATGCGATGGAGTAGCGGGAGGGCGGCAGATACGCAGTATTTT. Full variable domain (rest looked up from reference TRBV7-9 and TRBJ2-3): DTGVSQNPRHKITKRGQNVTFRCDPISEHNRLYWYRQTLGQGPEFLTYFQNEAQLEKSRLLSDRFSAERPKGSFSTLEIQRTEQGDSAMYLCASMRWSSGRAADTQYFGPGTRLTVL.

The chain employs TRBV11-2 and TRBJ2-2; TRBD2 aligns across 10 bases. The trim removed 0 bases at V and 0 bases at J, leaving 7 bases unmatched. The CDR3 is 19 residues long. CDR1 is SGHAT, CDR2 FQNNGV, per germline. In DNA form, the CDR3 reads TGTGCCAGCAGCTTAGATTTGCTAGCGGGGGACACGAACACCGGGGAGCTGTTTTTT. Translating gives CASSLDLLAGDTNTGELFF.

As to this clonotype: This sequence may be a read error, since a much larger clone differs from it by one base. The J gene is TRBJ2-5, the V gene TRBV4-2; D unresolved. The ends were cut back, 1 base at V and 5 bases at J, with 8 bases in the middle. This CDR3 is built from 13 residues. CDR1 and CDR2 (germline): LGHNA, YNFKEQ. In DNA form, the CDR3 reads TGTGCCAGCAGCCAAGCAATCGGTGAGACCCAGTACTTC. It codes for CASSQAIGETQYF.

The chain links TRBV27 to TRBJ1-6; maybe TRBD1 (5 bases). Between the trimmed V and J ends, which lost 7 bases and 0 bases, there was a span of 22 bases. The CDR3 loop spans 19 amino acids. From germline, CDR1 is MNHEY and CDR2 SMNVEV (reference sequence). The CDR3 sequence: CASTPEGRASSSYNSPLHF. CDR3 coding DNA: TGTGCCAGCACTCCCGAGGGCAGGGCCTCTAGCTCCTATAATTCACCCCTCCACTTT.